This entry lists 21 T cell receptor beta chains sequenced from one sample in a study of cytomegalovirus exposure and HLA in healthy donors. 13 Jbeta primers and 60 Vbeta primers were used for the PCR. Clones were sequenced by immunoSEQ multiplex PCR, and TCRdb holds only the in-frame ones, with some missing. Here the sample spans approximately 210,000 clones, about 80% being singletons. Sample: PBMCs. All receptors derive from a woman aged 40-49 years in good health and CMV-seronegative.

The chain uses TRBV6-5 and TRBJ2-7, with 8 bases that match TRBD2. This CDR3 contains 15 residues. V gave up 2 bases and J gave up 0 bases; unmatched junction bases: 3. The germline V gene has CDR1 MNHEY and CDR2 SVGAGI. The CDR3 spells CASSYGTRVSYEQYF. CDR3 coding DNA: TGTGCCAGCAGTTACGGGACTAGGGTCTCCTACGAGCAGTACTTC.

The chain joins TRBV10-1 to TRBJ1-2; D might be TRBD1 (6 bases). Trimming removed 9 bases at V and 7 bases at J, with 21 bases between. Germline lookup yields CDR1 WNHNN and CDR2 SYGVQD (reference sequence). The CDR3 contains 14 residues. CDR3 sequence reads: CARPDRFRSIGYTF. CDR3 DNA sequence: TGCGCCAGGCCCGACAGGTTCCGAAGTATTGGCTACACCTTC.

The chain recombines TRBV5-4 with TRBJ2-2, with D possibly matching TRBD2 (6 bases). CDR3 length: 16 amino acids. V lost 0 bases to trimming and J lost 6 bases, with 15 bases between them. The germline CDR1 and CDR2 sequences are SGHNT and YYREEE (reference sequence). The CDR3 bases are TGTGCCAGCAGCTTGGAAGTAGGGCGGGGTCCCGGGGAGCTGTTTTTT. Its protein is CASSLEVGRGPGELFF.

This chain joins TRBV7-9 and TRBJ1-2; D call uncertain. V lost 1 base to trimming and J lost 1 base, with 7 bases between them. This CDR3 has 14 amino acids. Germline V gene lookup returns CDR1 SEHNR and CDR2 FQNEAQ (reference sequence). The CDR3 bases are TGTGCCAGCAGCTTAGAAGTAGTTAACTATGGCTACACCTTC. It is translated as CASSLEVVNYGYTF.

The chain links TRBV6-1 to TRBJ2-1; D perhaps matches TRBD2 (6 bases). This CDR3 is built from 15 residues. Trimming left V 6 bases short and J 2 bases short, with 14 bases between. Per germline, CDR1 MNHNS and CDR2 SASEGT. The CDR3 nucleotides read TGTGCCAGCAGCACCGGCGGGATCCCCTACAATGAGCAGTTCTTC. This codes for CASSTGGIPYNEQFF.

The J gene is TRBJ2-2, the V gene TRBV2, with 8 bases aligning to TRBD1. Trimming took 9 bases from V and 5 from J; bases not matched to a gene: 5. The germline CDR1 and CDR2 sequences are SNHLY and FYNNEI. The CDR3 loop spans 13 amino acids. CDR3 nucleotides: TGTGCCAGTCCCAGGGGGCCAACCGGGGAGCTGTTTTTT. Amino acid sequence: CASPRGPTGELFF.

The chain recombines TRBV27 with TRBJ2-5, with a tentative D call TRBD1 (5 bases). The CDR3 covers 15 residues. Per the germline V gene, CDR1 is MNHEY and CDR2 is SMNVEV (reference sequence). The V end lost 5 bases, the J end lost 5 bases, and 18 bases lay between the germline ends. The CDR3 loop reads CASSTIPGPGETQYF. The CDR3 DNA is TGTGCCAGCAGTACGATTCCAGGGCCAGGCGAGACCCAGTACTTC.

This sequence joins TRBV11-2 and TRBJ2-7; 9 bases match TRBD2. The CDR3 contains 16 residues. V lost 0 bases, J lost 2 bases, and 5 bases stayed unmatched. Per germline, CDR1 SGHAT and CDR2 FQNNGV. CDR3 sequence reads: CASSLDQGGRAYEQYV. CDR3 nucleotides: TGTGCCAGCAGCTTAGATCAGGGCGGGAGGGCCTACGAGCAGTACGTC.

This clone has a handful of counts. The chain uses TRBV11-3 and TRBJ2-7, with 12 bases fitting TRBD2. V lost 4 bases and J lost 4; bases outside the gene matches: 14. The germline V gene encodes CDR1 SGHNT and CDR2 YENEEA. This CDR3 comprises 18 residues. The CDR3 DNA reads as TGTGCCAGCAGCTCATACATTAAACTAGCGGGAGGAGGATACGAGCAGTACTTC. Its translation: CASSSYIKLAGGGYEQYF.

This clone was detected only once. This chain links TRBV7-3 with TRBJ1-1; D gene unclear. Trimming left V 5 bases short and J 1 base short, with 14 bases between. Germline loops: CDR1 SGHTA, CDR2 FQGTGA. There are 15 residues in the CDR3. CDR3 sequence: CASSPILGGNTEAFF. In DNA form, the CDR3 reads TGTGCCAGCAGCCCCATTCTCGGCGGGAACACTGAAGCTTTCTTT.

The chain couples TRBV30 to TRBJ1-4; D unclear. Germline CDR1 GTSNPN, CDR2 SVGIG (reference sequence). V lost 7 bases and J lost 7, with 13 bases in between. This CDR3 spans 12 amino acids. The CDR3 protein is CASTSRVEKLFF. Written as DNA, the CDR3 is TGTGCCTCCACCTCTCGGGTTGAAAAACTGTTTTTT.

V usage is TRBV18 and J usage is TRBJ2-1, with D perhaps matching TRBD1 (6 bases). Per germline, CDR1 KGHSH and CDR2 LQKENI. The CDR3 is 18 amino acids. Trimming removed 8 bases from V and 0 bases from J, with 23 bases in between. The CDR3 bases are TGTGCCAGCCGGGGTGTACAGGGTTTTTACGACTCCTACAATGAGCAGTTCTTC. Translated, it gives CASRGVQGFYDSYNEQFF. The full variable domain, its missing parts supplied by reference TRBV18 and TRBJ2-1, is NAGVMQNPRHLVRRRGQEARLRCSPMKGHSHVYWYRQLPEEGLKFMVYLQKENIIDESGMPKERFSAEFPKEGPSILRIQQVVRGDSAAYFCASRGVQGFYDSYNEQFFGPGTRLTVL.

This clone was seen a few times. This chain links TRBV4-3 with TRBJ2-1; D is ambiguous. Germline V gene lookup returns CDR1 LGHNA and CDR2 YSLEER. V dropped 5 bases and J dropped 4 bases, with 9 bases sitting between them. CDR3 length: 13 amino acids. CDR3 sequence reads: CASSDSSYNEQFF. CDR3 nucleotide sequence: TGCGCCAGCAGCGATTCGAGTTACAATGAGCAGTTCTTC.

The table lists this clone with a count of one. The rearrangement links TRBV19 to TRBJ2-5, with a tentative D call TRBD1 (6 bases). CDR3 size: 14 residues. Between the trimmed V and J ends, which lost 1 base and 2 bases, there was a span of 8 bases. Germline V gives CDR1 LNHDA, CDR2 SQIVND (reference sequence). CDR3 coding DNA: TGTGCCAGTAGTATAGGACAGGAGCAAGAGACCCAGTACTTC. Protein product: CASSIGQEQETQYF.

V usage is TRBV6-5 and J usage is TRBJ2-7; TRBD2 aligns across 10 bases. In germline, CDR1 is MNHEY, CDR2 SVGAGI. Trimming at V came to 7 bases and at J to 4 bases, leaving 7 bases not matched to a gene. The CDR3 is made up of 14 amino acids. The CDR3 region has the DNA TGTGCCAGCACTAGAGCGGGAGGGATTTACGAGCAGTACGTC. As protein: CASTRAGGIYEQYV.

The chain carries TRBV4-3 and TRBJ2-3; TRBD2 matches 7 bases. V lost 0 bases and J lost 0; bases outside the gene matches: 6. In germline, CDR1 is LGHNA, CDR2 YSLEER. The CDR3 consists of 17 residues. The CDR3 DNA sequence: TGCGCCAGCAGCCAAGATTGGGGGGGAGGGAGCACAGATACGCAGTATTTT. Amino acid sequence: CASSQDWGGGSTDTQYF.

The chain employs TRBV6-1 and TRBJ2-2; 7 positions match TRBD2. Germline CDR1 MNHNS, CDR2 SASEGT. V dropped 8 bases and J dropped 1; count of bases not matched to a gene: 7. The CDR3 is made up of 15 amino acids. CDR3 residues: CASYWGGLNTGELFF. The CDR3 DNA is TGTGCCAGCTACTGGGGGGGACTGAACACCGGGGAGCTGTTTTTT.

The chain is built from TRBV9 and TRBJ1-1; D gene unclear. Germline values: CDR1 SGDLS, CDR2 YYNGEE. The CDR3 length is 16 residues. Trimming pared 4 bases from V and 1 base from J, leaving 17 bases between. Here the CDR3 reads CASSPHAAGENTEAFF. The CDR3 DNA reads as TGTGCCAGCAGCCCCCATGCCGCAGGCGAGAACACTGAAGCTTTCTTT. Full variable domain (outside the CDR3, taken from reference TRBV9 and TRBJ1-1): DSGVTQTPKHLITATGQRVTLRCSPRSGDLSVYWYQQSLDQGLQFLIQYYNGEERAKGNILERFSAQQFPDLHSELNLSSLELGDSALYFCASSPHAAGENTEAFFGQGTRLTVV.

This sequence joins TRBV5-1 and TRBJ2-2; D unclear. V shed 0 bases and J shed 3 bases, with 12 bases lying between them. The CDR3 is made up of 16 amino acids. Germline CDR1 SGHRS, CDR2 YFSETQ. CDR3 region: CASSLGRPLDTGELFF. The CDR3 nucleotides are TGCGCCAGCAGCTTGGGGCGGCCACTGGACACCGGGGAGCTGTTTTTT.

The DNA of the CDR3 is TGCGCCAGCAGCATCTCCGGGACTAGCGGGGGGAATACGCAGTATTTT. This translates into CASSISGTSGGNTQYF. The rearrangement uses TRBV5-1 and TRBJ2-3; TRBD2 matches at 15 bases. V shed 4 bases and J 7 bases; nucleotides not matched to a gene: 7. The CDR3 spans 16 residues. Germline V gene data show CDR1 as SGHRS and CDR2 as YFSETQ.

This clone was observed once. In nucleotides, the CDR3 is TGTGCCAGCAGCTTAAGAGGGATACAGGGGGAGACCCAGTACTTC. Residues: CASSLRGIQGETQYF. The chain couples TRBV7-2 to TRBJ2-5; 7 bases line up with TRBD1. Germline CDR1 and CDR2: SGHTA and FQGNSA. The CDR3 is 15 residues long. V lost 2 bases and J lost 5; bases outside the gene matches: 8.